Listed below are T cell receptor beta chains from one sample, sequenced in a study of T-cell reconstitution after alpha-beta-depleted transplantation in children. TCRdb redid the calling of the PCR reads with MiXCR, one entry per CDR3 protein. The table records approximately 1,000,000 distinct CDR3 sequences, about 26% of them present only once. Sequencing was performed on PBMCs, mostly from graft donor cells, taken 360 days after TCRalphabeta/CD19-depleted stem cell transplant. These receptors were taken from a boy under two years old who had a stem cell transplant for SCID, so the T cells may come from the graft donor. The CDR3 runs from the conserved cysteine through the conserved F or W. The D gene is left open where the match is weak. Size is omitted from some rows. Given values are once, few, many or a class for expanded clones.

d_call	v_call	j_call	clone_size	cdr3_aa	cdr3_nt
TRBD1	TRBV7-2	TRBJ2-2	few	CASSQDRGQAGELFF	TGTGCCAGCAGCCAGGACAGGGGGCAGGCCGGGGAGCTGTTTTTT
TRBD2	TRBV5-1	TRBJ2-1	-	CASRQGGLNEQFF	TGCGCCAGCAGGCAGGGAGGGCTCAATGAGCAGTTCTTC
-	TRBV5-1	TRBJ2-5	few	CASSLWVPILYQETQYF	TGCGCCAGCAGCTTGTGGGTTCCAATACTGTACCAAGAGACCCAGTACTTC
-	TRBV9	TRBJ1-1	few	CASSVTGWGTEAFF	TGTGCCAGCAGCGTCACAGGATGGGGTACTGAAGCTTTCTTT
TRBD1	TRBV20-1	TRBJ1-1	once	CSATWTGASAGAFF	TGCAGTGCCACTTGGACAGGGGCCAGCGCCGGGGCTTTCTTT
-	TRBV18	TRBJ2-3	few	CASSPLSGTRQNTDTQYF	TGTGCCAGCTCACCATTGTCTGGGACACGACAAAACACAGATACGCAGTATTTT
-	TRBV3-1	TRBJ2-1	-	CASSQSWRGAYNEQFF	TGTGCCAGCAGCCAGTCTTGGCGGGGAGCCTACAATGAGCAGTTCTTC
-	TRBV5-5	TRBJ1-2	-	CASSLASAGSNYGYTF	TGTGCCAGCAGCTTGGCTTCGGCTGGCTCAAACTATGGCTACACCTTC
-	TRBV15	TRBJ2-2	-	CATSIGTLATGELFF	TGTGCCACCAGCATTGGGACCCTGGCCACCGGGGAGCTGTTTTTT
-	TRBV10-2	TRBJ1-2	few	CASSESGGSYGYTF	TGCGCCAGCAGTGAGTCCGGGGGTAGCTATGGCTACACCTTC
TRBD1	TRBV7-3	TRBJ1-2	few	CASSPTGQGVANYGYTF	TGTGCCAGCAGCCCAACGGGACAGGGGGTAGCTAACTATGGCTACACCTTC
-	TRBV7-8	TRBJ1-2	-	CASSSPSTGNYGYTF	TGTGCCAGCAGCTCCCCATCGACCGGCAACTATGGCTACACCTTC
TRBD2	TRBV6-5	TRBJ2-2	-	CASSYSGGTGELFF	TGTGCCAGCAGTTACTCCGGGGGGACCGGGGAGCTGTTTTTT
TRBD1	TRBV4-1	TRBJ2-2	-	CASSQESRQGAGELFF	TGCGCCAGCAGCCAAGAATCCCGACAGGGGGCCGGGGAGCTGTTTTTT
TRBD1	TRBV27	TRBJ1-4	-	CASKEQGARRELFF	TGTGCCAGCAAGGAACAGGGGGCAAGGAGGGAACTGTTTTTT
-	TRBV12-3/TRBV12-4	TRBJ1-1	few	CASSRRSGGLAEAFF	TGTGCCAGCAGCCGCCGTAGTGGGGGGTTGGCTGAAGCTTTCTTT
-	TRBV4-2	TRBJ2-7	few	CASSLGRQFSYEQYF	TGTGCCAGCAGCCTCGGAAGGCAGTTCTCCTACGAGCAGTACTTC
TRBD1	TRBV5-1	TRBJ2-1	few	CASSLRQGASEQFF	TGCGCCAGCAGCTTACGGCAGGGGGCCAGTGAGCAGTTCTTC
TRBD1	TRBV7-9	TRBJ1-1	-	CASSFGDRGNTEAFF	TGTGCCAGCAGCTTTGGGGACAGGGGCAACACTGAAGCTTTCTTT
TRBD2	TRBV4-3	TRBJ2-3	-	CASSQYPAGASTDTQYF	TGCGCCAGCAGCCAATATCCAGCGGGGGCTAGCACAGATACGCAGTATTTT
-	TRBV7-3	TRBJ2-2	few	CASSPQARANTGELFF	TGTGCCAGCAGCCCCCAGGCCCGGGCGAACACCGGGGAGCTGTTTTTT
-	TRBV2	TRBJ1-1	-	CASSEWQEAFF	TGTGCCAGCAGTGAATGGCAGGAAGCTTTCTTT
-	TRBV5-1	TRBJ2-5	few	CASSLGTWTPQETQYF	TGCGCCAGCAGCTTGGGGACATGGACCCCCCAAGAGACCCAGTACTTC
-	TRBV10-2	TRBJ2-3	-	CASSVRGWNTDTQYF	TGCGCCAGCAGTGTTAGGGGATGGAACACAGATACGCAGTATTTT
TRBD2	TRBV7-8	TRBJ2-5	few	CASSPQASGGKETQYF	TGTGCCAGCAGCCCCCAAGCTAGCGGGGGGAAAGAGACCCAGTACTTC
TRBD2	TRBV12-3/TRBV12-4	TRBJ2-1	-	CASSPGGGAGDEQFF	TGTGCCAGCAGTCCCGGCGGGGGGGCGGGGGATGAGCAGTTCTTC
TRBD1	TRBV28	TRBJ2-7	few	CASQQGGPSEQYF	TGTGCCAGCCAACAGGGGGGCCCCTCCGAGCAGTACTTC
TRBD1	TRBV9	TRBJ1-2	-	CASSPGTGSNYGYTF	TGTGCCAGTAGTCCGGGGACAGGATCTAACTATGGCTACACCTTC
-	TRBV12-3/TRBV12-4	TRBJ1-4	many	CASSPQALGEKLFF	TGTGCCAGCAGTCCACAGGCTCTGGGGGAAAAACTGTTTTTT
TRBD2	TRBV29-1	TRBJ2-7	few	CSVGGGGLSYEQYF	TGCAGCGTCGGAGGCGGGGGACTCTCCTACGAGCAGTACTTC
TRBD2	TRBV4-1	TRBJ2-2	-	CASSQVGLGFAGELFF	TGCGCCAGCAGCCAAGTAGGACTAGGTTTTGCCGGGGAGCTGTTTTTT
-	TRBV18	TRBJ1-2	-	CASSPQVGEHGYTF	TGTGCCAGCTCACCTCAGGTGGGGGAGCATGGCTACACCTTC
TRBD2	TRBV4-3	TRBJ2-3	few	CASSQDRGDPNTQYF	TGCGCCAGCAGCCAAGATCGGGGGGACCCGAATACGCAGTATTTT
-	TRBV29-1	TRBJ1-3	few	CSVGISGNTIYF	TGCAGCGTTGGCATCTCTGGAAACACCATATATTTT
TRBD1	TRBV20-1	TRBJ1-4	few	CSASPRGGAWEKLFF	TGCAGTGCTAGCCCCAGGGGGGGGGCATGGGAAAAACTGTTTTTT
-	TRBV6-1	TRBJ2-7	-	CASSPIGDGYEQYF	TGTGCCAGCAGCCCCATTGGGGATGGCTACGAGCAGTACTTC
-	TRBV20-1	TRBJ2-3	-	CSASPSDTQYF	TGCAGTGCTAGTCCCAGTGATACGCAGTATTTT
TRBD1	TRBV28	TRBJ1-1	-	CASSPDRGRHTEAFF	TGTGCCAGCAGCCCTGACAGGGGGCGACACACTGAAGCTTTCTTT
-	TRBV5-1	TRBJ2-1	-	CASSPQGGSYNEQFF	TGCGCCAGCAGCCCCCAGGGTGGGTCCTACAATGAGCAGTTCTTC
-	TRBV20-1	TRBJ1-2	-	CSARVFQGSGYTF	TGCAGTGCTAGAGTCTTTCAGGGATCCGGCTACACCTTC
-	TRBV29-1	TRBJ2-1	-	CSVDGYTYNEQFF	TGCAGCGTTGACGGGTATACCTACAATGAGCAGTTCTTC
TRBD1	TRBV4-2	TRBJ2-7	-	CASSPQQGASYEQYF	TGTGCCAGCAGCCCCCAGCAGGGGGCCTCCTACGAGCAGTACTTC
TRBD1	TRBV20-1	TRBJ2-7	-	CSARPTGVHYEQYF	TGCAGTGCTAGACCGACAGGGGTCCACTACGAGCAGTACTTC
TRBD1	TRBV7-9	TRBJ1-4	few	CASSSTGTGNEKLFF	TGTGCCAGCAGCTCCACCGGGACAGGGAATGAAAAACTGTTTTTT
TRBD1	TRBV12-3/TRBV12-4	TRBJ1-5	-	CASSSSDRGHQPQHF	TGTGCCAGCAGTTCGTCCGACAGGGGCCATCAGCCCCAGCATTTT
-	TRBV9	TRBJ2-1	-	CASSPSSSAGSSYNEQFF	TGTGCCAGCAGCCCTTCGTCCTCGGCCGGTAGCTCCTACAATGAGCAGTTCTTC
-	TRBV5-1	TRBJ2-7	-	CASSWETDYEQYF	TGCGCCAGCAGCTGGGAGACAGACTACGAGCAGTACTTC
-	TRBV29-1	TRBJ2-1	few	CSVEDRMDNEQFF	TGCAGCGTTGAAGATCGGATGGACAATGAGCAGTTCTTC
-	TRBV10-3	TRBJ2-7	-	CAIGQDSSEQYF	TGTGCCATCGGACAAGACAGCTCCGAGCAGTACTTC
-	TRBV6-1	TRBJ2-1	few	CASRRVREKVYNEQFF	TGTGCCAGCAGGAGAGTTAGGGAAAAGGTTTACAATGAGCAGTTCTTC
TRBD1	TRBV7-2	TRBJ1-4	-	CASSLAPTGWGNEKLFF	TGTGCCAGCAGCTTAGCGCCGACAGGGTGGGGTAATGAAAAACTGTTTTTT
TRBD1	TRBV7-9	TRBJ2-7	few	CASSADRVGRYEQYF	TGTGCCAGCAGCGCTGACAGGGTAGGACGGTACGAGCAGTACTTC